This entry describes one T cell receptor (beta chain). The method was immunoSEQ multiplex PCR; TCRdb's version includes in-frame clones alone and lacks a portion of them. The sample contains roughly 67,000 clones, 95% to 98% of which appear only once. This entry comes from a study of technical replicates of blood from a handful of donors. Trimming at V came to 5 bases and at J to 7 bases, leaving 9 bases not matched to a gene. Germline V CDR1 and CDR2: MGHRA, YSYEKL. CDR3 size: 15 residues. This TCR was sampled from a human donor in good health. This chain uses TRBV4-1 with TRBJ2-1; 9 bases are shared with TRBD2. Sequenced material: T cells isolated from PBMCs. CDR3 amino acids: CASSNLAGVGNEQFF. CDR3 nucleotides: TGCGCCAGCAGCAATTTAGCGGGAGTTGGAAATGAGCAGTTCTTC.